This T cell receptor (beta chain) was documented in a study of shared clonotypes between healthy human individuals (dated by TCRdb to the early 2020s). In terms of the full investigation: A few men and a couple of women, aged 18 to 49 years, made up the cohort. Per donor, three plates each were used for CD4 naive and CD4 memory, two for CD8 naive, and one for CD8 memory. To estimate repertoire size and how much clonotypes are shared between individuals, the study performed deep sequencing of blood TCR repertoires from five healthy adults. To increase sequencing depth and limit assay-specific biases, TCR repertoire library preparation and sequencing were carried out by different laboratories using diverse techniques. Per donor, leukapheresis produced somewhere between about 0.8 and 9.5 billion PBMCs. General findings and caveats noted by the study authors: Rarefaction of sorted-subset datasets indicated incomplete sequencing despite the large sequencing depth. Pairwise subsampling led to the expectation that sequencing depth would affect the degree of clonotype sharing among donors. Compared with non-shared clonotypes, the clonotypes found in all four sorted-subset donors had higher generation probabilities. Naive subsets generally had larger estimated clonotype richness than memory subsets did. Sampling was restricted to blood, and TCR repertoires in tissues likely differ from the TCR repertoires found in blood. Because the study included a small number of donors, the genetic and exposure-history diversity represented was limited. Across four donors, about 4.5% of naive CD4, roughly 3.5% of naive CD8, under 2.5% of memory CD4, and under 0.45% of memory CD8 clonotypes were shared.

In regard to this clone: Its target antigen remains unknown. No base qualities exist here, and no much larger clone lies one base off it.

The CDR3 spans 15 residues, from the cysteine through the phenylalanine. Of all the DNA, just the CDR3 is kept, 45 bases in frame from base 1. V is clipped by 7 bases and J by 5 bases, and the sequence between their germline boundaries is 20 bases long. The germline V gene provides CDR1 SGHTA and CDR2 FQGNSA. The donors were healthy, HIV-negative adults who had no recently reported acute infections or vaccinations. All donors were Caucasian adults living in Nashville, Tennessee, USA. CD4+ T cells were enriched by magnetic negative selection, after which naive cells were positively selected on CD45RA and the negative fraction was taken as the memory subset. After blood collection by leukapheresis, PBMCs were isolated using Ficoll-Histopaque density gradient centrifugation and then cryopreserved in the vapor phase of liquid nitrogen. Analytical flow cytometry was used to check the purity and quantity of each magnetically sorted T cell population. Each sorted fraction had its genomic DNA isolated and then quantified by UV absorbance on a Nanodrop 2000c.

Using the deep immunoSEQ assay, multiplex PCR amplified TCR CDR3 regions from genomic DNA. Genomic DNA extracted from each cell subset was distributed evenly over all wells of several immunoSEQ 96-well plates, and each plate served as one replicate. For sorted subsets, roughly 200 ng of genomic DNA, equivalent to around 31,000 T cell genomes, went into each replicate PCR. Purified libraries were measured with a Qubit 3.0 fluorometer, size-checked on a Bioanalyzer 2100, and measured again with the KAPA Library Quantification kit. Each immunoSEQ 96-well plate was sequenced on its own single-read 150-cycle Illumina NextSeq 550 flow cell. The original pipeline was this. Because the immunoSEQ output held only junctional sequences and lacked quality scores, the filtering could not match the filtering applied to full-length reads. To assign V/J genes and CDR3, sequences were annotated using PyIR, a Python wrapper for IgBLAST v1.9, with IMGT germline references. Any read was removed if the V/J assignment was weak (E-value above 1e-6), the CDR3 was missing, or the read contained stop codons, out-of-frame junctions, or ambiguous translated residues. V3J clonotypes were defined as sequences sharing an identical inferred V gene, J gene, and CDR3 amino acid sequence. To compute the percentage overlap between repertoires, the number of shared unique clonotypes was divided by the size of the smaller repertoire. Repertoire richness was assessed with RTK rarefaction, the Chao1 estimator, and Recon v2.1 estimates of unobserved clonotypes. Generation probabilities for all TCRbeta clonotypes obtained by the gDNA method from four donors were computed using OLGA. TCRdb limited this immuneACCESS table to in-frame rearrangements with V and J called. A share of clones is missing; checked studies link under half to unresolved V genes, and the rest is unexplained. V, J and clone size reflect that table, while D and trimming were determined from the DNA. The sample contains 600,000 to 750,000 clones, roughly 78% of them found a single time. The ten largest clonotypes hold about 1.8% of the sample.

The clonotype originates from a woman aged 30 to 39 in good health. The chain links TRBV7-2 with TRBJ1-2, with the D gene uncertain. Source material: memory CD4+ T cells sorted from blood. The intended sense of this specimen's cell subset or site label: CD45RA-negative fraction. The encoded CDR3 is CASTLNRVSSYGYTF. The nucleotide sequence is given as TGTGCCAGCACCCTGAACCGGGTCTCTTCGTATGGCTACACCTTC. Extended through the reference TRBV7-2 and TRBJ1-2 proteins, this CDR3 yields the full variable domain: GAGVSQSPSNKVTEKGKDVELRCDPISGHTALYWYRQSLGQGLEFLIYFQGNSAPDKSGLPSDRFSAERTGGSVSTLTIQRTQQEDSAVYLCASTLNRVSSYGYTFGSGTRLTVV.